In this sample, the clone carrying this T cell receptor (beta chain) turned up a few times. Its antigen remains unidentified. The data stem from a study of T-cell reconstitution after alpha-beta-depleted transplantation in children. General observations from the study: At one year after transplant, newly produced T cells mostly accounted for T-cell counts and diversity. As was reported, about two months after transplant, alpha-beta T cells came from several hundred expanded graft clones.

Deletions cut 3 bases from V and 4 bases from J, with 7 bases between. CDR1 and CDR2 from the germline V gene are SGHTA and FQGNSA. The CDR3 length is 14 residues. Preparation of the TCRbeta library used unique molecular identifiers. TCRdb reprocessed the PCR reads with MiXCR, giving one entry per CDR3 protein. The sample has some 120,000 distinct CDR3 sequences, about 9.5% seen once; the top ten hold 24%. The sample in question was PBMCs, mostly from graft donor cells, obtained 180 days after TCRalphabeta/CD19-depleted stem cell transplant. The V gene is TRBV7-2, the J gene TRBJ1-6, with a possible D match to TRBD1 (5 bases). The sequence came from a girl under three years old who had a stem cell transplant for combined immunodeficiency, so the T cells may come from the graft donor. The CDR3 DNA reads as TGTGCCAGCAGCTTTCAGGGTTATAATTCACCCCTCCACTTT. This codes for CASSFQGYNSPLHF.